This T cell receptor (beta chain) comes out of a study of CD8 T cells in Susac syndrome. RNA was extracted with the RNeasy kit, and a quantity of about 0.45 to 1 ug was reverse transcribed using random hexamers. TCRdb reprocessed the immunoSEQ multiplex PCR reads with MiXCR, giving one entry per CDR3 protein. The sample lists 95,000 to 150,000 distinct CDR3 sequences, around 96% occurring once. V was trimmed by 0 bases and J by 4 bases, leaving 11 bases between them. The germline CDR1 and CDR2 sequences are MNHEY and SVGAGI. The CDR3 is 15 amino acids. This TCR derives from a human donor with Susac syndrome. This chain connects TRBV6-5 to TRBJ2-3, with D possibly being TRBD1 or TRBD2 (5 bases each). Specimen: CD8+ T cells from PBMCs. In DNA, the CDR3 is TGTGCCAGCAGTTACTCGGAAGAGGGGCCAGATACGCAGTATTTT. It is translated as CASSYSEEGPDTQYF.